This T cell receptor beta chain was captured in a study of blood T cell repertoires in COVID-19. Study as a whole: Samples representing acute and convalescent COVID-19 were sourced from the United States, Italy and Spain.

The CDR3 has 14 residues. V lost 7 bases, J lost 4 bases, and 13 bases lay in between. The germline gives CDR1 MNHEY, CDR2 SVGAGI. TCRdb's table, derived via immunoSEQ multiplex PCR, lists solely in-frame clones and lacks some. The sample records roughly 60,000 clones, roughly 90% being singletons. The V call is TRBV6-5, the J call TRBJ1-4, with a weak D call TRBD1 (5 bases). Sequencing input: peripheral blood. The sequence derives from a human donor in a cohort sampled during active COVID-19. The CDR3 nucleotides are TGTGCCAGCACCTCTGGGGGGGTTAATGAAAAACTGTTTTTT. Its translation is CASTSGGVNEKLFF.